Listed below are T cell receptor beta chains from one sample, sequenced in a study of T-cell reconstitution after alpha-beta-depleted transplantation in children. One entry per CDR3 protein results from TCRdb running MiXCR on the PCR reads. The profile covers around 110,000 distinct CDR3 sequences, with about a tenth appearing a single time and about 34% taken by the ten largest. The sequences come from PBMCs, collected before TCRalphabeta/CD19-depleted stem cell transplant. All receptors come from a boy aged 2 to 10 with acute lymphoblastic leukemia, due to receive a stem cell transplant. Both conserved end residues are part of each CDR3. D genes are given only for firm matches. The size entry is marked missing in some rows and otherwise reads once, few, many or a size class.

size: few; D: .; V: TRBV7-3; J: TRBJ2-3; DNA: TGTGCCAGCAGCTTAATACGGGAGGATACGCAGTATTTT; CDR3: CASSLIREDTQYF
size: .; D: TRBD2; V: TRBV27; J: TRBJ2-3; DNA: TGTGCCAGCCTAGCGGGAGGCGGGGATACGCAGTATTTT; CDR3: CASLAGGGDTQYF
size: few; D: .; V: TRBV5-1; J: TRBJ2-4; DNA: TGCGCCAGCAACTCAAAATTAGCCAAAAACATTCAGTACTTC; CDR3: CASNSKLAKNIQYF
size: few; D: .; V: TRBV6-2/TRBV6-3; J: TRBJ2-1; DNA: TGTGCCAGCAGCGCCTGGAGAGTAGCGGAGTACAATGAGCAGTTCTTC; CDR3: CASSAWRVAEYNEQFF
size: .; D: .; V: TRBV20-1; J: TRBJ2-3; DNA: TGCAGTGCTAGCGGCGGAGACTTCACAGATACGCAGTATTTT; CDR3: CSASGGDFTDTQYF
size: .; D: .; V: TRBV7-6; J: TRBJ2-7; DNA: TGTGCCAGCAGCTTATCGCCAGGGGAAATTATTAGCGAGCAGTACTTC; CDR3: CASSLSPGEIISEQYF
size: .; D: .; V: TRBV28; J: TRBJ1-5; DNA: TGTGCCAGCAGTTTACCCGATGCGTCAGGCCAGCCCCAGCATTTT; CDR3: CASSLPDASGQPQHF
size: .; D: .; V: TRBV27; J: TRBJ2-7; DNA: TGTGCCAGCAAACAGGGTTACGAGCAGTACTTC; CDR3: CASKQGYEQYF
size: .; D: .; V: TRBV4-1; J: TRBJ1-4; DNA: TGCGCCAGCGCCGTGAGTCGTAGCGAAAAACTGTTTTTT; CDR3: CASAVSRSEKLFF
size: .; D: .; V: TRBV27; J: TRBJ1-1; DNA: TGTGCCAGCAGTTTTCTTGGGGTGAACACTGAAGCTTTCTTT; CDR3: CASSFLGVNTEAFF
size: many; D: TRBD1; V: TRBV6-1; J: TRBJ1-2; DNA: TGTGCCAGCAGCCCCGTAGGTGCAGGGGGCGCTTCTGGCTACACCTTC; CDR3: CASSPVGAGGASGYTF
size: many; D: .; V: TRBV12-3/TRBV12-4; J: TRBJ2-7; DNA: TGTGCCAGCAGTTTAAGGGCGCCACCCCGGGACGGCTCCTACGAGCAGTACTTC; CDR3: CASSLRAPPRDGSYEQYF
size: .; D: TRBD1; V: TRBV7-6; J: TRBJ2-2; DNA: TGTGCCAGCAGCTTAGAGACAGGGGTTGTCCCCGGGGAGCTGTTTTTT; CDR3: CASSLETGVVPGELFF
size: few; D: .; V: TRBV5-1; J: TRBJ2-1; DNA: TGCGCCAGCAGCTATAGTGGTACCTACAATGAGCAGTTCTTC; CDR3: CASSYSGTYNEQFF
size: many; D: .; V: TRBV12-3/TRBV12-4; J: TRBJ1-2; DNA: TGTGCCAGCAGCGTTAGTGGGGCTTACTATGGCTACACCTTC; CDR3: CASSVSGAYYGYTF
size: .; D: TRBD1; V: TRBV6-2/TRBV6-3; J: TRBJ1-5; DNA: TGTGCCAGCAGTTTCTCAGGGGGCTCTCAGCCCCAGCATTTT; CDR3: CASSFSGGSQPQHF
size: .; D: .; V: TRBV7-9; J: TRBJ2-6; DNA: TGTGCCAGCAGTTCCTCTCGGGGCGCTGGGGCCAACGTCCTGACTTTC; CDR3: CASSSSRGAGANVLTF